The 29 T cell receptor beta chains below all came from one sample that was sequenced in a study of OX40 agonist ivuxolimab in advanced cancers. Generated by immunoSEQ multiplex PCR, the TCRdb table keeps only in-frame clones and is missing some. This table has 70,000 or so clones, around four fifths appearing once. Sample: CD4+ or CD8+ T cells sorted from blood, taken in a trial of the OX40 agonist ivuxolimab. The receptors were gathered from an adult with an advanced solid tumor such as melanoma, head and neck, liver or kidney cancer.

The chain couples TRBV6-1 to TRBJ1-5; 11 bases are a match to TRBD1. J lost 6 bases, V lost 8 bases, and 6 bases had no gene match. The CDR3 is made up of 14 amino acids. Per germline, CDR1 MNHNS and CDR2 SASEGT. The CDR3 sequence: CASVVGTGGQPQHF. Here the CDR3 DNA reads TGTGCCAGCGTCGTTGGGACAGGGGGTCAGCCCCAGCATTTT.

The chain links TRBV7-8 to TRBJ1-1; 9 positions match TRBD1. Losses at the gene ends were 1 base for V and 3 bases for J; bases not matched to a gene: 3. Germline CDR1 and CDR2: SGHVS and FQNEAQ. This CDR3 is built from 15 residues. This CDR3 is CASSLVRQGDTEAFF. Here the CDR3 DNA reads TGTGCCAGCAGCTTAGTACGACAGGGGGACACTGAAGCTTTCTTT.

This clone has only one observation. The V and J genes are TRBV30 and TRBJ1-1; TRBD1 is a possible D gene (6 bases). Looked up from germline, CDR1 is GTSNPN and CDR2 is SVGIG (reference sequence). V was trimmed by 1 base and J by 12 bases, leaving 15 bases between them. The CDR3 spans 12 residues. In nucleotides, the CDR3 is TGTGCCTGGAGTGGGGGGCCCGCTGTGACTTTCTTT. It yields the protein CAWSGGPAVTFF.

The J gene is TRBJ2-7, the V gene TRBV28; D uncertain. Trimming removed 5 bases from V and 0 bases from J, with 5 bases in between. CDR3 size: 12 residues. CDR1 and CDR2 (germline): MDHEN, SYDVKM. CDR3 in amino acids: CASSPSSYEQYV. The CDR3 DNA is TGTGCCAGCAGTCCCAGCTCCTACGAGCAGTACGTC.

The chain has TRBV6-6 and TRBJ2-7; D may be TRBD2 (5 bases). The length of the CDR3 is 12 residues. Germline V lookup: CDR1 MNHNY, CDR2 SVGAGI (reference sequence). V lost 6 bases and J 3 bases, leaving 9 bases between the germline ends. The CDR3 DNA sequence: TGTGCCAGCAGCGGGGATCTCTACGAGCAGTACGTC. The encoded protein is CASSGDLYEQYV.

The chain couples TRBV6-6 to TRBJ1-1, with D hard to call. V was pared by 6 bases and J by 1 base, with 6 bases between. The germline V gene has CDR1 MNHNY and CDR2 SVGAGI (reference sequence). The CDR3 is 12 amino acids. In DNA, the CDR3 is TGTGCCAGCAGAGAGGGGAACACTGAAGCTTTCTTT. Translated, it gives CASREGNTEAFF.

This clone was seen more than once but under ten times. CDR3 loop: CASSLSPRVTGRDEKLFF. The DNA of the CDR3 is TGCGCCAGCAGCTTGTCCCCCAGGGTCACCGGAAGGGATGAAAAACTGTTTTTT. V usage is TRBV5-1 and J usage is TRBJ1-4; D perhaps matches TRBD1 (5 bases). From germline, CDR1 is SGHRS and CDR2 YFSETQ. Trimming pared 1 base from V and 6 bases from J, leaving 22 bases between. This CDR3 comprises 18 residues.

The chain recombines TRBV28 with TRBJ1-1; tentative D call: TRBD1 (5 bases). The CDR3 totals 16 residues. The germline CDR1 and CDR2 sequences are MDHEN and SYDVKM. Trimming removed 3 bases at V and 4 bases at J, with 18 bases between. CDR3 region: CASSFPLGGMSTEAFF. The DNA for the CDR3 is TGTGCCAGCAGTTTCCCGCTCGGGGGGATGAGCACTGAAGCTTTCTTT.

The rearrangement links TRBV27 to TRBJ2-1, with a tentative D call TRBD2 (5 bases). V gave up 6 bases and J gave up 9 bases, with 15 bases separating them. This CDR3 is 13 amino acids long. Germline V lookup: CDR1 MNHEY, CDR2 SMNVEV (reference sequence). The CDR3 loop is CASSPNRAGEQFF. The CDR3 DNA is TGTGCCAGCAGCCCAAACCGGGCGGGTGAGCAGTTCTTC.

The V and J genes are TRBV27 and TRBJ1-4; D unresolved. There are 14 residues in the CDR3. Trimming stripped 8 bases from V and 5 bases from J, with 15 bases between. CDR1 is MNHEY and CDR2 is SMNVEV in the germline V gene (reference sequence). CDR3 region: CASSPAQENEKLFF. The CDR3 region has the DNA TGTGCCAGCTCCCCGGCCCAGGAAAATGAAAAACTGTTTTTT.

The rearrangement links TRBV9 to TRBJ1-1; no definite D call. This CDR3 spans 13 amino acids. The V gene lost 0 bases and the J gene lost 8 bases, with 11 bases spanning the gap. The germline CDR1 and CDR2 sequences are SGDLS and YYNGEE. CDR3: CASSVEPQREAFF. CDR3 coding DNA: TGTGCCAGCAGCGTAGAACCTCAGAGGGAAGCTTTCTTT.

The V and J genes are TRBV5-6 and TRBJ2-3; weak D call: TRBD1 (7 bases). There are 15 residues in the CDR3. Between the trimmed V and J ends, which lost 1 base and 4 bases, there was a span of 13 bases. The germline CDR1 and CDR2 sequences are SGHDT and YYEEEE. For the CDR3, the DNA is TGTGCCAGCAGCTTGTTAACAGGGGAGGCAGATACGCAGTATTTT. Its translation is CASSLLTGEADTQYF. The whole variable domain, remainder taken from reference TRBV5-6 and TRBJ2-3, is DAGVTQSPTHLIKTRGQQVTLRCSPKSGHDTVSWYQQALGQGPQFIFQYYEEEERQRGNFPDRFSGHQFPNYSSELNVNALLLGDSALYLCASSLLTGEADTQYFGPGTRLTVL.

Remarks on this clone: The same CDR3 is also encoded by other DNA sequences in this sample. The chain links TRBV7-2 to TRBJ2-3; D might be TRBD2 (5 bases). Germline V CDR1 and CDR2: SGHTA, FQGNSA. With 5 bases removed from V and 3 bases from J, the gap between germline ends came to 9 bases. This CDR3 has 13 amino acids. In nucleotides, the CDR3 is TGTGCCAGCAGCCCCCCGGGGACAGATACGCAGTATTTT. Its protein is CASSPPGTDTQYF.

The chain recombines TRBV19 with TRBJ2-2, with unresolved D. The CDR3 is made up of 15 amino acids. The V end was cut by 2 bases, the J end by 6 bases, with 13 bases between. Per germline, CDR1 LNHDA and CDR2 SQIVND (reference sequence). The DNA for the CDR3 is TGTGCCAGTAGTATAATTACGTTCTATCCCGGGGAGCTGTTTTTT. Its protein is CASSIITFYPGELFF.

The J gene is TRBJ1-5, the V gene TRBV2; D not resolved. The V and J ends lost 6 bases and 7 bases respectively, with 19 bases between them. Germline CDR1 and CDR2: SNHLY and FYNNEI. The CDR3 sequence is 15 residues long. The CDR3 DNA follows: TGTGCCAGCAGCGGTCGGGCCCCAATCGGCCAGCCCCAGCATTTT. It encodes CASSGRAPIGQPQHF. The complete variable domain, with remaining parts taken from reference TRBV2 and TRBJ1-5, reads EPEVTQTPSHQVTQMGQEVILRCVPISNHLYFYWYRQILGQKVEFLVSFYNNEISEKSEIFDDQFSVERPDGSNFTLKIRSTKLEDSAMYFCASSGRAPIGQPQHFGDGTRLSIL.

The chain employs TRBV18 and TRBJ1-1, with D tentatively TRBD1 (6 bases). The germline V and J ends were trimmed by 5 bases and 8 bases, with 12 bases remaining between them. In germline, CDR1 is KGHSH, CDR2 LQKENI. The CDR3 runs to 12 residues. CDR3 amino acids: CASSAQGTEAFF. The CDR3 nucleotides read TGTGCCAGCTCAGCCCAGGGGACCGAAGCTTTCTTT.

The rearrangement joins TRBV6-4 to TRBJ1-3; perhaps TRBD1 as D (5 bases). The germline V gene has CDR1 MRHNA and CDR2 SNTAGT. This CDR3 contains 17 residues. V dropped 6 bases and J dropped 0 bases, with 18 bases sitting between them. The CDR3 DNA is TGTGCCAGCAGCGAAATGGGACTTTTCCCCTCTGGAAACACCATATATTTT. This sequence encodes CASSEMGLFPSGNTIYF.

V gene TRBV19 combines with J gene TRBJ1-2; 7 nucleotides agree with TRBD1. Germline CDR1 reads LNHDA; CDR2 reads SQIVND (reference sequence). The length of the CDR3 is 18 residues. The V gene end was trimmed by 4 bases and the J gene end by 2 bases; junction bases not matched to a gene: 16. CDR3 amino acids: CASSRDRAIFSQNYGYTF. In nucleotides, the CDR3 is TGTGCCAGTAGTAGAGACAGGGCAATATTCAGCCAAAACTATGGCTACACCTTC.

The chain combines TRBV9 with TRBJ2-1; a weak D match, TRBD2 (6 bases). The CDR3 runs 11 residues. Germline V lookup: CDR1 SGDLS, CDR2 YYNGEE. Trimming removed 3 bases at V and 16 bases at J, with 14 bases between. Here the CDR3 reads CASSDPGLLFF. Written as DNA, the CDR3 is TGTGCCAGCAGCGATCCGGGACTTCTCTTCTTC.

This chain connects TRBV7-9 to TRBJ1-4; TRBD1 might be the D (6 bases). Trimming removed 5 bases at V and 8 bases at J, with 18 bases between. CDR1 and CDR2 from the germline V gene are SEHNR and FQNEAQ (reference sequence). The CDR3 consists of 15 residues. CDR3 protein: CASSREGDRGEKLFF. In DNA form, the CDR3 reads TGTGCCAGCAGCCGTGAGGGGGATCGAGGCGAAAAACTGTTTTTT.

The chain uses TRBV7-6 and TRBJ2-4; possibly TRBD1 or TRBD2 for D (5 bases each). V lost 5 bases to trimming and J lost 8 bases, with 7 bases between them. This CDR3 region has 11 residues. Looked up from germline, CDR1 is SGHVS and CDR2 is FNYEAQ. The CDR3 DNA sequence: TGTGCCAGCAGCCTGGGGGACATTCAGTACTTC. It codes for CASSLGDIQYF.

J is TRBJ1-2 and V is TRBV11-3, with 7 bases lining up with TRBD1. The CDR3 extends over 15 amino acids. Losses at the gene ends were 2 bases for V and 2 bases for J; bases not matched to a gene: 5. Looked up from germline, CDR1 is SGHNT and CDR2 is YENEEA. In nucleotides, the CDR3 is TGTGCCAGCAGCTTACTGTCCAGGGGGAACTATGGCTACACCTTC. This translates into CASSLLSRGNYGYTF.

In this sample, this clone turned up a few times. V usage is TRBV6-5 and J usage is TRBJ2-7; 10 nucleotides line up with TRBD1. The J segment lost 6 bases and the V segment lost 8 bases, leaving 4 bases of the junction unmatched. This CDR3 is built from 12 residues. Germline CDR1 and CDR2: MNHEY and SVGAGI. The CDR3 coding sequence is TGTGCCAGCGGGACAGGGGCGCGCGAGCAGTACTTC. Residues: CASGTGAREQYF.

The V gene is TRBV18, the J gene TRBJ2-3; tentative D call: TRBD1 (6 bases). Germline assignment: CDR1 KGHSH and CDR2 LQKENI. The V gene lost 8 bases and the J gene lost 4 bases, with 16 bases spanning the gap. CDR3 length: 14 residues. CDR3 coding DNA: TGTGCCAGCGCGATAAGGCAGGGGTCAGATACGCAGTATTTT. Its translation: CASAIRQGSDTQYF.

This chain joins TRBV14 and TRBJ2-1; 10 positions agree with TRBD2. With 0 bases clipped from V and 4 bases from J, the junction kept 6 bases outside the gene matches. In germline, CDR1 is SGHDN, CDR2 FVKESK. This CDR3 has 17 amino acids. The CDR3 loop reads CASSQDRGAGGYNEQFF. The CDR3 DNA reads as TGTGCCAGCAGCCAAGATCGGGGAGCGGGAGGGTACAATGAGCAGTTCTTC.

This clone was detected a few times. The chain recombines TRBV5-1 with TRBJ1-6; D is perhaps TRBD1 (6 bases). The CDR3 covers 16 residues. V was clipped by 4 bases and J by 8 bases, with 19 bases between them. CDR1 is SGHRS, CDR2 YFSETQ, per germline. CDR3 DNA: TGCGCCAGCAGCCCCCGGGACACTCTTAGGCATTCACCCCTCCACTTT. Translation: CASSPRDTLRHSPLHF.

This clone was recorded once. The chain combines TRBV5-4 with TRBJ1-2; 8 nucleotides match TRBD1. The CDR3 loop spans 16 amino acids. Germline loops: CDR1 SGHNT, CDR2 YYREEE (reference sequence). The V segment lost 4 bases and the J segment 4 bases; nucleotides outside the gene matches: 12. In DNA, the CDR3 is TGTGCCAGCAGCGGGGAGGGACAGGTGGGATTCTATGGCTACACCTTC. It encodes CASSGEGQVGFYGYTF.

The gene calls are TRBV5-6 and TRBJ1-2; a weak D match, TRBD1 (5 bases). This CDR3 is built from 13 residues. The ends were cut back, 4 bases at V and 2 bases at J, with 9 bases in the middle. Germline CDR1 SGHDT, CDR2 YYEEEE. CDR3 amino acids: CASSQGRNYGYTF. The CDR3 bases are TGTGCCAGCAGCCAGGGACGGAACTATGGCTACACCTTC.

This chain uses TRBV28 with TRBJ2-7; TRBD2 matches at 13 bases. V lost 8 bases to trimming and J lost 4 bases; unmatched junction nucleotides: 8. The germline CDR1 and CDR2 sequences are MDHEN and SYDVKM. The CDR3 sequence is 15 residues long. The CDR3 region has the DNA TGTGCCAGCCGAACTAGCGGGGGGGCCGGGTACGAGCAGTACGTC. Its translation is CASRTSGGAGYEQYV.